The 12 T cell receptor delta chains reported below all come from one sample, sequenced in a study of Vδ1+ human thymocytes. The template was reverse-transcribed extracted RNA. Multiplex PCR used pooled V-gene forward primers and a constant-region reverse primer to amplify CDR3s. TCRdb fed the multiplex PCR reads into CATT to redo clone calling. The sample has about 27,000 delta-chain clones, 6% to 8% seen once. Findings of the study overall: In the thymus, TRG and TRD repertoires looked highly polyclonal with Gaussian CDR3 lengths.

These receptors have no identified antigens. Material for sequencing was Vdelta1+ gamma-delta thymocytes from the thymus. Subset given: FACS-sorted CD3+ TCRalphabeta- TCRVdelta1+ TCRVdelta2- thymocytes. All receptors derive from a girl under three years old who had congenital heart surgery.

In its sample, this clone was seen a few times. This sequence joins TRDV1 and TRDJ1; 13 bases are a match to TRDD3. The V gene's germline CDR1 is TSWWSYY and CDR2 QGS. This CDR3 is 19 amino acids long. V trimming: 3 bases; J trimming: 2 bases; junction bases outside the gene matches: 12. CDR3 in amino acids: CALGDPVLGDTRGTDKLIF. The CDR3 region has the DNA TGTGCTCTTGGGGACCCCGTACTGGGGGATACGAGGGGTACCGATAAACTCATCTTT.

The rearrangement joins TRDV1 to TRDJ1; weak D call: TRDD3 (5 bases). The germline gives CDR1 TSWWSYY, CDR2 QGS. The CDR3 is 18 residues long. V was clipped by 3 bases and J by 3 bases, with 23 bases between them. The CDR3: CALGDRLLYLLGPDKLIF. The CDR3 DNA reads TGTGCTCTTGGGGATCGGCTTCTTTATCTTCTGGGTCCCGATAAACTCATCTTT.

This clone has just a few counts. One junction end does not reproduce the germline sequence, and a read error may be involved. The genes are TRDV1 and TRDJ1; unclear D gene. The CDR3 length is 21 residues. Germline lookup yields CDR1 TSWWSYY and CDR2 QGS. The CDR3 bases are TGTGCTCTTAGGGAACGTCGATTCGTTTCCCTCAGCCACGCGGCCACCGATAAACTCATCTTT. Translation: CALRERRFVSLSHAATDKLIF.

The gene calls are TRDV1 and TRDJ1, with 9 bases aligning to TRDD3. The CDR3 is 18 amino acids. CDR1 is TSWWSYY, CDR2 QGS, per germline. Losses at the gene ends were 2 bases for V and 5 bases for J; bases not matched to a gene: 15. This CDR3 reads CALGEEGGGYFSTDKLIF. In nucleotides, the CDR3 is TGTGCTCTTGGGGAAGAAGGAGGGGGATACTTCTCCACTGATAAACTCATCTTT.

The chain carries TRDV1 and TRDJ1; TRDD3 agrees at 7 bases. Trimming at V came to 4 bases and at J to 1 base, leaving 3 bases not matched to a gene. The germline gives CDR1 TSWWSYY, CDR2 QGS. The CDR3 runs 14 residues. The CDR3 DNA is TGTGCTCTTGGGGGGATACGGGGCACCGATAAACTCATCTTT. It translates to CALGGIRGTDKLIF.

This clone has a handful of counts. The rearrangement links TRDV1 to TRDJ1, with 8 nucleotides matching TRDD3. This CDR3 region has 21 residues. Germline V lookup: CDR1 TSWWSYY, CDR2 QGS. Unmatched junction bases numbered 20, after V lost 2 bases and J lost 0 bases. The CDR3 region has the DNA TGTGCTCTTGGGGAAGCCCCACCCCCTATACTGGGGGGAGTGTACACCGATAAACTCATCTTT. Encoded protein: CALGEAPPPILGGVYTDKLIF.

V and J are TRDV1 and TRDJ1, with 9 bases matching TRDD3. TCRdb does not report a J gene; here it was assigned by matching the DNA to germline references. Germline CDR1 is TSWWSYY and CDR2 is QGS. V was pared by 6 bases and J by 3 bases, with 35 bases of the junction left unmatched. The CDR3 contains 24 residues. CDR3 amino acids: CALGPYAFRMNEYWGTLGADKLIF. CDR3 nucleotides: TGTGCTCTTGGCCCTTACGCCTTTCGAATGAATGAGTACTGGGGGACTTTGGGCGCCGATAAACTCATCTTT.

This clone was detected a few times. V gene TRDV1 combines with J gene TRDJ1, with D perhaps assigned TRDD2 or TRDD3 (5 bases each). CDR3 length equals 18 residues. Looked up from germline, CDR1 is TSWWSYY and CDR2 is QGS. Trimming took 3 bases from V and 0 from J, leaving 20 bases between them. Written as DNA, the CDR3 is TGTGCTCTTGGGGACGTTCCTCAGGGGGCTCCGTACACCGATAAACTCATCTTT. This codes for CALGDVPQGAPYTDKLIF.

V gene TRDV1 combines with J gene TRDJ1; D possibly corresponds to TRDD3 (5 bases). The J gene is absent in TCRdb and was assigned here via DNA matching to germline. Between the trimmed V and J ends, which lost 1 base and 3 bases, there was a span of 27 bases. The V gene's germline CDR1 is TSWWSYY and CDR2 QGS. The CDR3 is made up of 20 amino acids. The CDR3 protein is CALGERHPVPPLGRADKLIF. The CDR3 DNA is TGTGCTCTTGGGGAACGTCACCCTGTCCCCCCGCTGGGTCGGGCCGATAAACTCATCTTT.

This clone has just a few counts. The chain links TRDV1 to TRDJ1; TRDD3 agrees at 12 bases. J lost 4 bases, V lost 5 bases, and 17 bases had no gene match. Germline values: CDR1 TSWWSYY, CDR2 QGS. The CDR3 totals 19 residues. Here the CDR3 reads CALGICSSLGDTGNDKLIF. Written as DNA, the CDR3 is TGTGCTCTTGGGATCTGTTCCTCCCTGGGGGATACGGGTAACGATAAACTCATCTTT.

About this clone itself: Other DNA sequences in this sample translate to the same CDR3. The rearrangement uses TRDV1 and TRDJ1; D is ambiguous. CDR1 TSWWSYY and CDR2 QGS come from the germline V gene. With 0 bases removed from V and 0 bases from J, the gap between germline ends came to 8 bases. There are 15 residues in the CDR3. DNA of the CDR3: TGTGCTCTTGGGGAACTCCACTTATACACCGATAAACTCATCTTT. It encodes CALGELHLYTDKLIF.

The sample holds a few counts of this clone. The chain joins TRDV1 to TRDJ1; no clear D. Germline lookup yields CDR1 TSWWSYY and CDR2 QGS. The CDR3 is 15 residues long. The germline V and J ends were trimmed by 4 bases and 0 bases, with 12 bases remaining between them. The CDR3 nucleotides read TGTGCTCTTGGGGTACCTCCCCTGAACACCGATAAACTCATCTTT. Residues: CALGVPPLNTDKLIF.